Reported below is one T cell receptor (beta chain). This sample stems from a study of blood T cell repertoires in COVID-19. Study background: Specimens from acute and convalescent COVID-19 originated in the United States, Italy and Spain. PBMCs, B-cell-depleted T cells, or T cells were the source of the cDNA or gDNA that made up the material.

Data came from immunoSEQ multiplex PCR; TCRdb stores just in-frame clones and leaves some out. The sample contains 450,000 or so clones, approximately 90% of which appear only once. The material sequenced was peripheral blood. The TCR comes from a man younger than 30 with COVID-19, enrolled during active disease.

The CDR3 spells CASSPPPGVAKNIQYF. The CDR3 DNA is TGTGCCAGCAGTCCACCGCCAGGGGTAGCCAAAAACATTCAGTACTTC. This chain links TRBV6-6 with TRBJ2-4; TRBD1 is a possible D gene (6 bases). The CDR3 is 16 residues long. Trimming took 5 bases from V and 0 from J, leaving 14 bases between them. Looked up from germline, CDR1 is MNHNY and CDR2 is SVGAGI (reference sequence).